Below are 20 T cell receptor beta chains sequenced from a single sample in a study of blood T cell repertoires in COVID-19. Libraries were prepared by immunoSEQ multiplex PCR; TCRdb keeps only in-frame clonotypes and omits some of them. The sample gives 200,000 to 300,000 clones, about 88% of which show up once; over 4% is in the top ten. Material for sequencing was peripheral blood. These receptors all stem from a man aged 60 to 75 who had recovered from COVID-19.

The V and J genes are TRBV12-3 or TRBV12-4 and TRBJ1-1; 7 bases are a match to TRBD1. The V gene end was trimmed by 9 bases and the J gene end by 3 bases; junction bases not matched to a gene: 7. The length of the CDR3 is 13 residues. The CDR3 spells CASGTDGDTEAFF. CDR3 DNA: TGTGCCAGTGGGACAGACGGGGACACTGAAGCTTTCTTT.

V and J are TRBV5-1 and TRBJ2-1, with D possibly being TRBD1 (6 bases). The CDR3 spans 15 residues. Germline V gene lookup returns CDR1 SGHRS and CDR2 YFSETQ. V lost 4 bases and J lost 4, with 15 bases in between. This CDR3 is CASSLNRASYNEQFF. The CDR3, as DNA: TGCGCCAGCAGCCTAAACAGGGCATCTTACAATGAGCAGTTCTTC.

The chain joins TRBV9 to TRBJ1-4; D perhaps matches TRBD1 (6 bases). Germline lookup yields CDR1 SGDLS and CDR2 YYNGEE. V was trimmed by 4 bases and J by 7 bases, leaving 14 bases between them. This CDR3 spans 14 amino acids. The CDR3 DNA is TGTGCCAGCAGCCCGGGGGGCCCCGGTGAAAAACTGTTTTTT. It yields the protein CASSPGGPGEKLFF.

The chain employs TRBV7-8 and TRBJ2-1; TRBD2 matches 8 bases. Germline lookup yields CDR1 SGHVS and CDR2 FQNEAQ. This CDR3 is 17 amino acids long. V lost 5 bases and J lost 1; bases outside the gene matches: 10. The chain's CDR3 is CASSPRTGGGSYNEQFF. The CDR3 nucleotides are TGTGCCAGCAGCCCTAGGACCGGGGGGGGATCCTACAATGAGCAGTTCTTC.

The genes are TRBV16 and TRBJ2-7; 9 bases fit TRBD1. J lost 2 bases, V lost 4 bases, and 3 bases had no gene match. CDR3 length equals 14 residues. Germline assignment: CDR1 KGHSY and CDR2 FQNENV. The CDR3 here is CASSPGTGTYEQYF. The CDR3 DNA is TGTGCCAGCAGCCCCGGGACAGGGACCTACGAGCAGTACTTC.

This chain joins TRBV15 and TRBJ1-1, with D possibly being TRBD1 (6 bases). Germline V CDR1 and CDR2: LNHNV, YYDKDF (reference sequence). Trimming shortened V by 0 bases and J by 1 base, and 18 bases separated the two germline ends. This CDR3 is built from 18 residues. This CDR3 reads CATSRDRGGRTGNTEAFF. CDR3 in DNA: TGTGCCACCAGCAGAGATAGGGGGGGACGCACAGGGAACACTGAAGCTTTCTTT. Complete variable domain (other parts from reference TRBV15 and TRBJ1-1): DAMVIQNPRYQVTQFGKPVTLSCSQTLNHNVMYWYQQKSSQAPKLLFHYYDKDFNNEADTPDNFQSRRPNTSFCFLDIRSPGLGDTAMYLCATSRDRGGRTGNTEAFFGQGTRLTVV.

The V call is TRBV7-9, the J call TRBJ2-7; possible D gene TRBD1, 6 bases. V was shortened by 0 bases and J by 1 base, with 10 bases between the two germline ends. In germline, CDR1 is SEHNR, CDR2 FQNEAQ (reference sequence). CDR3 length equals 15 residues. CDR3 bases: TGTGCCAGCAGCTTAGCTGGGGGCGCATCCTACGAGCAGTACTTC. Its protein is CASSLAGGASYEQYF.

The CDR3 sequence: CASSSPGQGGEQYF. In nucleotides, the CDR3 is TGTGCCAGCAGCTCTCCGGGACAGGGGGGCGAGCAGTACTTC. The V and J genes are TRBV7-9 and TRBJ2-7, with 11 nucleotides matching TRBD1. The CDR3 covers 14 residues. Germline trimming cut 4 bases from V and 6 bases from J; bases unmatched to any gene: 5. CDR1 and CDR2 from the germline V gene are SEHNR and FQNEAQ (reference sequence). Combining the CDR3 with reference TRBV7-9 and TRBJ2-7 gives the whole variable domain DTGVSQNPRHKITKRGQNVTFRCDPISEHNRLYWYRQTLGQGPEFLTYFQNEAQLEKSRLLSDRFSAERPKGSFSTLEIQRTEQGDSAMYLCASSSPGQGGEQYFGPGTRLTVT.

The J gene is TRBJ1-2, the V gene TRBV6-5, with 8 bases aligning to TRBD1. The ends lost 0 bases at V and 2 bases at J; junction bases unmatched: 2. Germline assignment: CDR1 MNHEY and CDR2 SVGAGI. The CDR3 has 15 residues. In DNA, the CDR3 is TGTGCCAGCAGTTACTCAGGGACAGGCAACTATGGCTACACCTTC. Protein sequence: CASSYSGTGNYGYTF.

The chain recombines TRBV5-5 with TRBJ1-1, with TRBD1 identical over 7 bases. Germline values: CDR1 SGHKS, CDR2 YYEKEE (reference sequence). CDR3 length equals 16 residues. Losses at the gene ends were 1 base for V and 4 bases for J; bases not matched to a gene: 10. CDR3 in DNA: TGTGCCAGCAGCTTGTACACAACAGGGGCTGGCACTGAAGCTTTCTTT. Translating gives CASSLYTTGAGTEAFF.

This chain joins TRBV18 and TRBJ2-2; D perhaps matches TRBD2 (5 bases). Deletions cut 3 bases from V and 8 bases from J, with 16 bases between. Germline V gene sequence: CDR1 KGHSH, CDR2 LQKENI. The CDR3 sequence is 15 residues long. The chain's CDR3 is CASSPTRGTSGELFF. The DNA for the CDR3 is TGTGCCAGCTCACCGACACGGGGTACGTCGGGGGAGCTGTTTTTT.

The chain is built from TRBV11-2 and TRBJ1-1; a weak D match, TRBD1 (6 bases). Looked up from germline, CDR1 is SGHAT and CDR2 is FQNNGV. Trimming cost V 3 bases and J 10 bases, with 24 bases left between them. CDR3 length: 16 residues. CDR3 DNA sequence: TGTGCCAGCAGCTTCCTTTCATCGGACAGTAGGGCGGTAGCTTTCTTT. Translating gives CASSFLSSDSRAVAFF.

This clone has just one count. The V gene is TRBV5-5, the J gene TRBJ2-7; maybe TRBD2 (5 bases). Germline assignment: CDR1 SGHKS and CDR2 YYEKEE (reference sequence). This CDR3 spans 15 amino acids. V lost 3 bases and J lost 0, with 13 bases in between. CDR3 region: CASSSKLGSSYEQYF. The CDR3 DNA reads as TGTGCCAGCAGCTCAAAATTGGGGAGCTCCTACGAGCAGTACTTC.

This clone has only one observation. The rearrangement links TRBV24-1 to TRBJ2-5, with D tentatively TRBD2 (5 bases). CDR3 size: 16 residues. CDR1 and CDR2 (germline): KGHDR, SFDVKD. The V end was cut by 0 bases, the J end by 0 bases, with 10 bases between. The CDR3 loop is CATSDLSSQYQETQYF. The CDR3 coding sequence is TGTGCCACCAGTGATTTGTCTAGCCAGTACCAAGAGACCCAGTACTTC.

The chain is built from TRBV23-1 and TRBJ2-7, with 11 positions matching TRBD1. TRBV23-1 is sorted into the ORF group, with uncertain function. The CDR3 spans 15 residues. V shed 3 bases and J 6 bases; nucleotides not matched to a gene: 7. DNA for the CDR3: TGCGCCAGCAGTCAGGCCGGGACAGGGGGGCTCGAGCAGTACTTC. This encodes CASSQAGTGGLEQYF.

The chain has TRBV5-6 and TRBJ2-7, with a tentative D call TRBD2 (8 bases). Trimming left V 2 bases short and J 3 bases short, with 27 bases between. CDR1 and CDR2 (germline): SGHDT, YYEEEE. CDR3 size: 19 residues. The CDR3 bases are TGTGCCAGCAGCTTTGACCCGGGGGGGTCGGGACAGATCTACTACGAGCAGTACTTC. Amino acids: CASSFDPGGSGQIYYEQYF.

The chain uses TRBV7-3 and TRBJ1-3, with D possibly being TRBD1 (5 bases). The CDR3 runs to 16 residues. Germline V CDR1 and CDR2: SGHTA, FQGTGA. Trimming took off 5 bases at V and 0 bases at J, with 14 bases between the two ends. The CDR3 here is CASSLGLPSSGNTIYF. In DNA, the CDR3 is TGTGCCAGCAGCCTGGGACTACCGAGCTCTGGAAACACCATATATTTT.

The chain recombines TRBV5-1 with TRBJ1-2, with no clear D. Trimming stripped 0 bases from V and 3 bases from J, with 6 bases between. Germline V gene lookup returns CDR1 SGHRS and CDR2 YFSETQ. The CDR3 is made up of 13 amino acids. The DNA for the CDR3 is TGCGCCAGCAGCTTGGACGGTCACTATGGCTACACCTTC. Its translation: CASSLDGHYGYTF.

The CDR3 here is CASSTRQNTEAFF. CDR3 DNA sequence: TGTGCCAGCAGCACTAGACAAAACACTGAAGCTTTCTTT. This chain uses TRBV6-5 with TRBJ1-1; D remains ambiguous. Looked up from germline, CDR1 is MNHEY and CDR2 is SVGAGI. This CDR3 has 13 residues. The V gene lost 6 bases and the J gene lost 2 bases, with 10 bases spanning the gap.

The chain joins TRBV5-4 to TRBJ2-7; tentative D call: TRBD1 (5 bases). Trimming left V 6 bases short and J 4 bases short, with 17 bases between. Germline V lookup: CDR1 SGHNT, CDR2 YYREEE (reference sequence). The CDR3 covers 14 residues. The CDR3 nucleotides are TGTGCCAGCACTCAGGACACAACGTCTTACGAGCAGTACTTC. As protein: CASTQDTTSYEQYF.